The 27 T cell receptor beta chains below were found in one sample sequenced in a study of blood T cell repertoires in COVID-19. Sequenced by immunoSEQ multiplex PCR; TCRdb stores in-frame clones only, minus some. This table has about 190,000 clones, around 91% appearing once. Sequenced sample: peripheral blood. The receptors come from a man aged 50-59 years with acute or convalescent COVID-19.

Regarding this clone: The same CDR3 also results from other DNA sequences found in this sample. This chain joins TRBV12-3 or TRBV12-4 and TRBJ2-3, with a tentative D call TRBD1 (6 bases). CDR3 length: 13 amino acids. The V and J ends lost 6 bases and 2 bases respectively, with 9 bases between them. CDR3 residues: CASSLGATDTQYF. CDR3 sequence (DNA): TGTGCCAGCAGCCTGGGGGCCACAGATACGCAGTATTTT.

This sequence joins TRBV6-5 and TRBJ2-7; maybe TRBD2 (6 bases). This CDR3 is 14 amino acids long. Germline V gene data show CDR1 as MNHEY and CDR2 as SVGAGI. Trimming took off 0 bases at V and 3 bases at J, with 9 bases between the two ends. In DNA, the CDR3 is TGTGCCAGCAGTTACTCGGAGGGCCACTACGAGCAGTACGTC. Its protein is CASSYSEGHYEQYV.

In its sample, this clone was seen once. The rearrangement joins TRBV28 to TRBJ1-2; D not certain. The CDR3 contains 13 residues. Trimming stripped 5 bases from V and 3 bases from J, with 10 bases between. CDR1 and CDR2 from the germline V gene are MDHEN and SYDVKM. The CDR3 loop reads CASSLEGDYGYTF. The CDR3 DNA follows: TGTGCCAGCAGTCTGGAGGGAGACTATGGCTACACCTTC.

The chain uses TRBV7-9 and TRBJ1-4; D gene uncertain. The germline V and J ends were trimmed by 4 bases and 8 bases, with 11 bases remaining between them. Germline V gene lookup returns CDR1 SEHNR and CDR2 FQNEAQ (reference sequence). The CDR3 spans 13 residues. CDR3: CASSWVGLEKLFF. The CDR3 region has the DNA TGTGCCAGCAGCTGGGTGGGCCTGGAAAAACTGTTTTTT.

The chain combines TRBV7-9 with TRBJ1-1; D unclear. Germline V gene lookup returns CDR1 SEHNR and CDR2 FQNEAQ (reference sequence). V lost 10 bases to trimming and J lost 3 bases, with 12 bases between them. The CDR3 contains 12 residues. The CDR3 is CATTPADTEAFF. The DNA of the CDR3 is TGTGCCACTACCCCGGCGGACACTGAAGCTTTCTTT.

The chain couples TRBV6-1 to TRBJ1-5; 8 bases fit TRBD1. Trimming cost V 1 base and J 7 bases; bases outside gene matches: 9. This CDR3 comprises 16 residues. The germline V gene encodes CDR1 MNHNS and CDR2 SASEGT. The CDR3 region has the DNA TGTGCCAGCAGTGAAGTAAGAGGGACAGGCTCCCAGCCCCAGCATTTT. Its protein product is CASSEVRGTGSQPQHF.

V gene TRBV5-5 combines with J gene TRBJ2-3; no clear D gene. CDR1 and CDR2 from the germline V gene are SGHKS and YYEKEE (reference sequence). The V end lost 3 bases, the J end lost 6 bases, and 8 bases lay between the germline ends. The CDR3 is 12 residues long. CDR3 coding DNA: TGTGCCAGCAGCTCAACATGGGATACGCAGTATTTT. Translated, it gives CASSSTWDTQYF. Based on the CDR3 plus reference TRBV5-5 and TRBJ2-3, the full variable domain is DAGVTQSPTHLIKTRGQQVTLRCSPISGHKSVSWYQQVLGQGPQFIFQYYEKEERGRGNFPDRFSARQFPNYSSELNVNALLLGDSALYLCASSSTWDTQYFGPGTRLTVL.

The chain links TRBV4-1 to TRBJ2-7, with 10 bases aligning to TRBD2. J was trimmed by 0 bases and V by 4 bases; bases with no gene match: 3. CDR3 length: 15 amino acids. From germline, CDR1 is MGHRA and CDR2 YSYEKL. DNA of the CDR3: TGCGCCAGCAGCCTGGGACTAGCGAACTCCTACGAGCAGTACGTC. Translation gives CASSLGLANSYEQYV.

This chain joins TRBV4-3 and TRBJ1-4; 8 nucleotides line up with TRBD1. The CDR3 contains 17 residues. Unmatched junction bases numbered 11, after V lost 4 bases and J lost 4 bases. The germline V gene has CDR1 LGHNA and CDR2 YSLEER. The CDR3 is CASSPSLTTGDNEKLFF. CDR3 coding DNA: TGCGCCAGCAGCCCCTCCCTAACGACAGGGGATAATGAAAAACTGTTTTTT.

The chain combines TRBV28 with TRBJ1-5, with 10 bases fitting TRBD1. The length of the CDR3 is 19 residues. Germline CDR1 is MDHEN and CDR2 is SYDVKM. After removal of 6 bases from V and 0 bases from J, the junction contained 14 bases not matched to a gene. CDR3 DNA sequence: TGTGCCAGCAGCGCTAGACAGGGGGCCCGTACCATTAGCAATCAGCCCCAGCATTTT. Translation: CASSARQGARTISNQPQHF.

In its sample, this clone was seen a few times. The chain couples TRBV7-2 to TRBJ1-1; TRBD1 agrees at 12 bases. The CDR3 consists of 16 residues. Germline CDR1 and CDR2: SGHTA and FQGNSA. The V segment lost 5 bases and the J segment 4 bases; nucleotides outside the gene matches: 8. In DNA, the CDR3 is TGTGCCAGCAGCACGCCGGGACAGGGGGCGTCCACTGAAGCTTTCTTT. This sequence encodes CASSTPGQGASTEAFF. Using reference TRBV7-2 and TRBJ1-1 for the parts outside the CDR3, the full variable domain is GAGVSQSPSNKVTEKGKDVELRCDPISGHTALYWYRQSLGQGLEFLIYFQGNSAPDKSGLPSDRFSAERTGGSVSTLTIQRTQQEDSAVYLCASSTPGQGASTEAFFGQGTRLTVV.

This clone has just one count. The chain links TRBV28 to TRBJ1-2; the match to TRBD1 covers 9 bases. Germline CDR1 is MDHEN and CDR2 is SYDVKM. This CDR3 is built from 16 residues. Germline trimming cut 6 bases from V and 1 base from J; bases unmatched to any gene: 9. The CDR3 spells CASSRVTGGFNYGYTF. The CDR3 nucleotides are TGTGCCAGCAGCCGGGTGACAGGGGGGTTTAACTATGGCTACACCTTC.

The chain recombines TRBV30 with TRBJ1-5; TRBD1 matches at 9 bases. The CDR3 length is 18 residues. J was trimmed by 2 bases and V by 0 bases; bases with no gene match: 11. CDR1 and CDR2 from the germline V gene are GTSNPN and SVGIG (reference sequence). The CDR3 DNA reads as TGTGCCTGGAGTGTTTTGAGGACAGGGGTGGGTGGCAATCAGCCCCAGCATTTT. Translation gives CAWSVLRTGVGGNQPQHF. Full variable domain (rest looked up from reference TRBV30 and TRBJ1-5): SQTIHQWPATLVQPVGSPLSLECTVEGTSNPNLYWYRQAAGRGLQLLFYSVGIGQISSEVPQNLSASRPQDRQFILSSKKLLLSDSGFYLCAWSVLRTGVGGNQPQHFGDGTRLSIL.

The chain carries TRBV3-1 (or the pseudogene TRBV3-2) and TRBJ2-5; 12 bases are shared with TRBD1. After removal of 4 bases from V and 5 bases from J, the junction contained 5 bases not matched to a gene. The CDR3 covers 15 residues. The germline CDR1 and CDR2 sequences are LGHDT and YNNKEL (reference sequence). The CDR3 region is CASSPGTGGFETQYF. The CDR3 coding sequence is TGTGCCAGCAGCCCAGGGACAGGGGGCTTTGAGACCCAGTACTTC.

This sequence joins TRBV6-2 or TRBV6-3 and TRBJ1-5, with a tentative D call TRBD1 (5 bases). CDR1 is MNHEY and CDR2 is SVGEGT in the germline V gene. This CDR3 comprises 19 residues. The germline V and J ends were trimmed by 3 bases and 4 bases, with 25 bases remaining between them. The CDR3: CASSYYPSRRAGGNQPQHF. The CDR3 bases are TGTGCCAGCAGTTATTATCCCTCCCGACGGGCGGGGGGGAATCAGCCCCAGCATTTT.

This clone occurred a few times. The same CDR3 arises from other DNA sequences in this sample as well. This chain connects TRBV6-1 to TRBJ1-1; no definite D call. CDR3 size: 13 residues. The V end lost 1 base, the J end lost 3 bases, and 6 bases lay between the germline ends. CDR1 and CDR2 from the germline V gene are MNHNS and SASEGT. The CDR3 region has the DNA TGTGCCAGCAGTGAAGGCAGGTACACTGAAGCTTTCTTT. Protein sequence: CASSEGRYTEAFF.

The V and J genes are TRBV6-5 and TRBJ2-1; 10 nucleotides align to TRBD1. The CDR3 extends over 14 amino acids. The V and J ends lost 2 bases and 8 bases, in that order; junction bases with no gene match: 3. Germline values: CDR1 MNHEY, CDR2 SVGAGI. This chain's CDR3 is CASSYRDRGDEQFF. For the CDR3, the DNA is TGTGCCAGCAGTTACCGGGACAGGGGCGATGAGCAGTTCTTC.

This chain links TRBV28 with TRBJ1-3; D is undetermined. Trimming cost V 0 bases and J 1 base, with 7 bases left between them. CDR3 length equals 15 residues. The germline CDR1 and CDR2 sequences are MDHEN and SYDVKM. The CDR3: CASSLWQISGNTIYF. Written as DNA, the CDR3 is TGTGCCAGCAGTTTATGGCAGATTTCTGGAAACACCATATATTTT.

This clone was counted a single time. The genes are TRBV10-2 and TRBJ2-7; 9 positions match TRBD1. Germline-derived CDR1 and CDR2 are WSHSY and SAAADI. Unmatched junction bases numbered 10, after V lost 3 bases and J lost 4 bases. CDR3 length: 16 amino acids. As DNA, the CDR3 is TGCGCCAGCAGTGATTTTACGGGACAGGGCCGATACGAGCAGTACTTC. Protein sequence: CASSDFTGQGRYEQYF.

The rearrangement joins TRBV4-2 to TRBJ1-4; TRBD1 is a possible D gene (6 bases). Per germline, CDR1 LGHNA and CDR2 YNFKEQ. V gave up 1 base and J gave up 8 bases, with 14 bases separating them. The CDR3 sequence is 15 residues long. CDR3 amino acids: CASSQGQGSEEKLFF. Written as DNA, the CDR3 is TGTGCCAGCAGCCAAGGGCAGGGGAGTGAGGAAAAACTGTTTTTT.

This chain uses TRBV2 with TRBJ1-5, with 10 bases identical to TRBD1. CDR3 size: 13 residues. Losses at the gene ends were 6 bases for V and 6 bases for J; bases not matched to a gene: 2. CDR1 and CDR2 from the germline V gene are SNHLY and FYNNEI. The CDR3 nucleotides read TGTGCCAGCAGGGGACAGGGGACTCAGCCCCAGCATTTT. This encodes CASRGQGTQPQHF. Supplemented by reference TRBV2 and TRBJ1-5, the full variable domain reads EPEVTQTPSHQVTQMGQEVILRCVPISNHLYFYWYRQILGQKVEFLVSFYNNEISEKSEIFDDQFSVERPDGSNFTLKIRSTKLEDSAMYFCASRGQGTQPQHFGDGTRLSIL.

In its sample, this clone was seen once. V gene TRBV28 combines with J gene TRBJ2-3; tentatively, D is TRBD1 (6 bases). V lost 8 bases and J 1 base, leaving 10 bases between the germline ends. The CDR3 contains 13 residues. Germline CDR1 MDHEN, CDR2 SYDVKM. The CDR3 reads CASVEGGTDTQYF. CDR3 in DNA: TGTGCCAGCGTCGAGGGGGGCACAGATACGCAGTATTTT.

The chain recombines TRBV10-3 with TRBJ2-1, with 9 positions matching TRBD1. The germline CDR1 and CDR2 sequences are ENHRY and SYGVKD. This CDR3 has 12 residues. V gave up 6 bases and J gave up 7 bases; unmatched junction bases: 1. CDR3 protein: CAISGTGNEQFF. The DNA for the CDR3 is TGTGCCATCAGCGGGACAGGGAATGAGCAGTTCTTC.

V gene TRBV5-1 combines with J gene TRBJ2-5; D unclear. V was trimmed by 0 bases and J by 2 bases, leaving 8 bases between them. Looked up from germline, CDR1 is SGHRS and CDR2 is YFSETQ. CDR3 length: 14 amino acids. CDR3 DNA: TGCGCCAGCAGCTTGGGCGGATCTCAAGAGACCCAGTACTTC. Translation gives CASSLGGSQETQYF.

The chain joins TRBV10-1 to TRBJ1-2, with D perhaps matching TRBD1 (6 bases). The V and J ends lost 6 bases and 2 bases respectively, with 10 bases between them. The CDR3 is 13 amino acids. Germline values: CDR1 WNHNN, CDR2 SYGVQD (reference sequence). The CDR3 region has the DNA TGCGCCAGCAGACAGGGCCCCAACTATGGCTACACCTTC. Translated, it gives CASRQGPNYGYTF.

This rearrangement joins TRBV29-1 to TRBJ2-5; TRBD1 aligns across 9 bases. Germline CDR1 is SQVTM and CDR2 is ANQGSEA. The CDR3 length is 14 residues. V shed 6 bases and J 3 bases; nucleotides not matched to a gene: 8. CDR3 in amino acids: CSVAGGTGKETQYF. The CDR3 DNA sequence: TGCAGCGTCGCCGGGGGGACAGGGAAAGAGACCCAGTACTTC.

This clone was seen a few times. V usage is TRBV19 and J usage is TRBJ2-3; 13 bases map to TRBD2. V lost 7 bases to trimming and J lost 6 bases; unmatched junction nucleotides: 13. CDR1 LNHDA and CDR2 SQIVND come from the germline V gene (reference sequence). The CDR3 has 17 residues. The CDR3 bases are TGTGCCAGTAACCAAGACTTTGGACTAGCGGGGGATGATACGCAGTATTTT. Translation: CASNQDFGLAGDDTQYF. Combining the CDR3 with reference TRBV19 and TRBJ2-3 gives the whole variable domain DGGITQSPKYLFRKEGQNVTLSCEQNLNHDAMYWYRQDPGQGLRLIYYSQIVNDFQKGDIAEGYSVSREKKESFPLTVTSAQKNPTAFYLCASNQDFGLAGDDTQYFGPGTRLTVL.